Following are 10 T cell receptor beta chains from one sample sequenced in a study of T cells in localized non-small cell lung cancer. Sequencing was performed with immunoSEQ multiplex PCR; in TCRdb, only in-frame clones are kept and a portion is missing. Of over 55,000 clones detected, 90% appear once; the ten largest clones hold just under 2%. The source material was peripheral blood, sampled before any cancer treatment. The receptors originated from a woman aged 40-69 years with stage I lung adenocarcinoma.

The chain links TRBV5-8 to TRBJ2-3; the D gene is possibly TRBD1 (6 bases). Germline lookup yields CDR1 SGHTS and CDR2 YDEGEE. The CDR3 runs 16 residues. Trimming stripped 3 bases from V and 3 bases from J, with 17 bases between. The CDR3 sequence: CASSSTGHPETDTQYF. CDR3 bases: TGTGCCAGCAGCTCGACGGGACATCCGGAAACAGATACGCAGTATTTT.

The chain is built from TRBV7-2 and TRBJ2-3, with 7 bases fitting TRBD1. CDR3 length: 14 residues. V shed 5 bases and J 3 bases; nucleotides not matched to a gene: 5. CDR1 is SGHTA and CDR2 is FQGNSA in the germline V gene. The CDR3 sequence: CASSTLDRTDTQYF. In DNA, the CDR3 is TGTGCCAGCAGCACCCTGGACAGGACAGATACGCAGTATTTT.

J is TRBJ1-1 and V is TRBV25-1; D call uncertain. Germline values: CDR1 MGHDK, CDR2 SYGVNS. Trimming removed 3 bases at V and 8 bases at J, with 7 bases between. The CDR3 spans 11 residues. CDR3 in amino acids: CASSDWQEAFF. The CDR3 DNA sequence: TGTGCCAGCAGTGATTGGCAGGAAGCTTTCTTT.

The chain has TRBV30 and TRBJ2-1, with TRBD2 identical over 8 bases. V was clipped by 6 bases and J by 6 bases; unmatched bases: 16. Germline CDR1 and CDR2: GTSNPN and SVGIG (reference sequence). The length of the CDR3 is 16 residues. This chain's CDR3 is CACSSLGGAGGNEQFF. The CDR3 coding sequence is TGTGCCTGCTCTTCCCTCGGGGGGGCGGGCGGCAATGAGCAGTTCTTC.

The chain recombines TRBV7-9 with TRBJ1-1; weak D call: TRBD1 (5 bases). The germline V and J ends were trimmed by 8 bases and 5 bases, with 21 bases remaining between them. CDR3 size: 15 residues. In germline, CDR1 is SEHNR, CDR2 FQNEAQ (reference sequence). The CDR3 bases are TGTGCCAGCCATTTAGCGCAAGGGGTTGGTACTGAAGCTTTCTTT. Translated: CASHLAQGVGTEAFF. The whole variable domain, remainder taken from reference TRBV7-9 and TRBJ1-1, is DTGVSQNPRHKITKRGQNVTFRCDPISEHNRLYWYRQTLGQGPEFLTYFQNEAQLEKSRLLSDRFSAERPKGSFSTLEIQRTEQGDSAMYLCASHLAQGVGTEAFFGQGTRLTVV.

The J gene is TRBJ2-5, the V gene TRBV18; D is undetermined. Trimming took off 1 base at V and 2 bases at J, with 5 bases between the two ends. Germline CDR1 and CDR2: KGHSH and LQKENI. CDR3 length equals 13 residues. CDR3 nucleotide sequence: TGTGCCAGCTCACCACTAGCTCAAGAGACCCAGTACTTC. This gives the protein CASSPLAQETQYF.

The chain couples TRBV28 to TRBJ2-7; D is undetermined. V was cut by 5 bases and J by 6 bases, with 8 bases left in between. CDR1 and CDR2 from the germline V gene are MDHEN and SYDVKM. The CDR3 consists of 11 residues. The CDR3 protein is CASSQRLEQYF. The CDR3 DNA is TGTGCCAGCAGTCAAAGACTCGAGCAGTACTTC.

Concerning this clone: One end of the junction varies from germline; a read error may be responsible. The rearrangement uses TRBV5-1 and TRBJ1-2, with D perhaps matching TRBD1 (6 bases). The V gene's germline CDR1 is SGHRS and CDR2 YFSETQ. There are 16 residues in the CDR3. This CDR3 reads CASNLTVTGASYGYTF. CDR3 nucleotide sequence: TGCGCCAGCAACTTGACTGTGACAGGAGCATCCTATGGCTACACCTTC.

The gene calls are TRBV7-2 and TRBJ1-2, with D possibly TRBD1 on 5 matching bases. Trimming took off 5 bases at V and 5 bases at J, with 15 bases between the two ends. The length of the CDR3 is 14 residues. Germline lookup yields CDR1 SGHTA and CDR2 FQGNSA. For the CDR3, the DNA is TGTGCCAGCAGCATCCAGGGTGGTGGTTATGGCTACACCTTC. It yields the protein CASSIQGGGYGYTF. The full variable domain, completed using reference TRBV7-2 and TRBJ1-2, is GAGVSQSPSNKVTEKGKDVELRCDPISGHTALYWYRQSLGQGLEFLIYFQGNSAPDKSGLPSDRFSAERTGGSVSTLTIQRTQQEDSAVYLCASSIQGGGYGYTFGSGTRLTVV.

The chain's CDR3 is CASSTDRGGPRGLNTEAFF. The CDR3 region has the DNA TGTGCCAGTAGTACTGACAGGGGCGGCCCGAGGGGCCTTAACACTGAAGCTTTCTTT. This sequence joins TRBV19 and TRBJ1-1, with 8 bases fitting TRBD1. The CDR3 has 19 residues. The germline V gene encodes CDR1 LNHDA and CDR2 SQIVND (reference sequence). The V gene end was trimmed by 4 bases and the J gene end by 2 bases; junction bases not matched to a gene: 18.